The rows below give T cell receptor gamma chains drawn from one sample of a study of Vδ1+ human thymocytes. TCRdb re-identified clones in the multiplex PCR reads via CATT. The profile shows some 11,000 gamma-chain clones, more than 35% of them singletons. Sequencing was carried out using Vdelta1+ gamma-delta thymocytes from the thymus. The source is a boy in the first two years of life who had congenital heart surgery. CDR3s include the opening cysteine and the closing phenylalanine or tryptophan. Fields, in order: J gene, V gene, clone size, CDR3 protein, CDR3 DNA. Clone size, where shown, is once, few, many, or a class for clones that have expanded.

TRGJ1/TRGJ2 TRGV9 few CALWEVQKKLF TGTGCCTTGTGGGAGGTGCAGAAGAAACTCTTT
TRGJ1/TRGJ2 TRGV5 . CATWDRPRRYKKLF TGTGCCACCTGGGACAGGCCTCGGCGTTATAAGAAACTCTTT
TRGJ1/TRGJ2 TRGV4 . CATWDGPGYYKKLF TGTGCCACCTGGGATGGGCCGGGTTATTATAAGAAACTCTTT
TRGJ1/TRGJ2 TRGV3 . CATWDRPWGKLF TGTGCCACCTGGGACAGGCCTTGGGGGAAACTCTTT
TRGJ1/TRGJ2 TRGV3 . CATWDRPFDYKKLF TGTGCCACCTGGGACAGGCCATTCGATTATAAGAAACTCTTT
TRGJ1/TRGJ2 TRGV4 few CATWDRPKYYYKKLF TGTGCCACCTGGGACAGGCCGAAGTATTATTATAAGAAACTCTTT
TRGJ1/TRGJ2 TRGV5 . CATWDGLNYYKKLF TGTGCCACCTGGGACGGACTAAATTATTATAAGAAACTCTTT
TRGJ1/TRGJ2 TRGV9 . CASPNYYKKLF TGTGCCTCACCGAATTATTATAAGAAACTCTTT
TRGJ1/TRGJ2 TRGV9 few CALWEAPRYKKLF TGTGCCTTGTGGGAGGCCCCTCGTTATAAGAAACTCTTT
TRGJ1/TRGJ2 TRGV8 few CATWDLLQEDKKLF TGTGCCACCTGGGATCTCTTGCAAGAAGATAAGAAACTCTTT
TRGJ1/TRGJ2 TRGV4 few CATWDGRYYKKLF TGTGCCACCTGGGATGGGAGGTATTATAAGAAACTCTTT
TRGJ1/TRGJ2 TRGV5 few CATWDWGKLF TGTGCCACCTGGGACTGGGGGAAACTCTTT
TRGJ1/TRGJ2 TRGV4 . CATWDGQQYYKKLF TGTGCCACCTGGGATGGGCAGCAATATTATAAGAAACTCTTT
TRGJ1/TRGJ2 TRGV5 . CATWDRQYKKLF TGTGCCACCTGGGACAGGCAGTATAAGAAACTCTTT
TRGJ1/TRGJ2 TRGV9 few CALWGNYYKKLF TGTGCCTTGTGGGGGAATTATTATAAGAAACTCTTT
TRGJ1/TRGJ2 TRGV9 few CALWLSDYYKKLF TGTGCCTTGTGGTTGTCGGATTATTATAAGAAACTCTTT
TRGJ1/TRGJ2 TRGV9 few CAVWEGKKKLF TGTGCCGTGTGGGAGGGCAAAAAGAAACTCTTT
TRGJP TRGV9 few CALWELHELGKKIKVF TGTGCCTTGTGGGAGTTGCACGAGTTGGGCAAAAAAATCAAGGTATTT
TRGJP2 TRGV4 few CATWDYYSDWIKTF TGTGCCACCTGGGATTACTATAGTGATTGGATCAAGACGTTT
TRGJ1/TRGJ2 TRGV5 few CATLYGLGKKLF TGTGCCACCTTGTACGGGCTGGGGAAGAAACTCTTT
TRGJ1/TRGJ2 TRGV9 few CALWEGAAVVDKKLF TGTGCCTTGTGGGAAGGAGCCGCCGTTGTTGATAAGAAACTCTTT
TRGJP2 TRGV9 . CALWGSDWIKTF TGTGCCCTGTGGGGTAGTGATTGGATCAAGACGTTT